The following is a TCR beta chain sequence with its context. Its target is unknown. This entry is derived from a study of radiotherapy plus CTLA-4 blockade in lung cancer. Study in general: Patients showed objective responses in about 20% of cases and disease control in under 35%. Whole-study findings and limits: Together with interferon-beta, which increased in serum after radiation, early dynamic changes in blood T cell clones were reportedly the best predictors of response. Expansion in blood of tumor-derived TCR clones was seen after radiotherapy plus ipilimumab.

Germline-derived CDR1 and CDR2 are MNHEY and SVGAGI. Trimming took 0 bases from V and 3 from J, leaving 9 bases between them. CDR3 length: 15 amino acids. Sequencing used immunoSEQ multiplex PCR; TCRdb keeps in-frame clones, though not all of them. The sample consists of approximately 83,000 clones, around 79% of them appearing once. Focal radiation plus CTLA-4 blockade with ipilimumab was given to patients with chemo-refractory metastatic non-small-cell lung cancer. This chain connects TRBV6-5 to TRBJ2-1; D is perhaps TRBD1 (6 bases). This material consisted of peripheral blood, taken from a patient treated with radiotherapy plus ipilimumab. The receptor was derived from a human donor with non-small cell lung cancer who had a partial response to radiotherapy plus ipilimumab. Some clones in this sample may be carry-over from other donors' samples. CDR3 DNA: TGTGCCAGCAGTTACTCGACAGGTCGCTACAATGAGCAGTTCTTC. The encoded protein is CASSYSTGRYNEQFF.